This TCR beta chain was found in a study of T cell repertoires in cytomegalovirus infection. Overall study: Alongside well-studied HLA-B-restricted CMV epitopes, recently identified HLA-C-restricted CMV epitopes were also used. An indication of both CMV infection and matching HLA type came from public TCR beta signatures.

Study conclusions and caveats: Pooled public TCR beta family frequency picked out CMV carriers with the relevant HLA.

As for this clonotype: Its specificity is unknown.

Via MiXCR, TCRdb re-called the reads, giving one row per CDR3 protein. The data hold about 160,000 distinct CDR3 sequences, with less than 25% observed a single time. V shed 3 bases and J shed 8 bases, with 11 bases lying between them. The CDR3 is 13 amino acids. The germline V gene encodes CDR1 SGHVS and CDR2 FNYEAQ. The chain joins TRBV7-6 to TRBJ2-1, with D possibly being TRBD1 or TRBD2 (5 bases each). The sample consisted of CD8+ T cells from cultured PBMCs, taken from culture after CMV antigen stimulation. This receptor was obtained from a human donor in good health (CMV status not recorded). Some clones in this sample may be carry-over from other donors' samples. In nucleotides, the CDR3 is TGTGCCAGCAGCTTTGGGGGTGGCCATGAGCAGTTCTTC. Translating gives CASSFGGGHEQFF.